One sample yielded the 32 T cell receptor beta chains listed below, sequenced in a study of response to subunit inactivated influenza vaccine. In TCRdb, the RT-PCR reads were re-called with MiXCR into one record per CDR3 protein. The sample consists of 300,000 to 350,000 distinct CDR3 sequences, roughly 22% of them appearing once. The sequencing here drew on PBMCs from blood, taken less than 22 months after vaccination. These receptors were taken from a man in his fifties or sixties who received an inactivated influenza vaccine.

This clonotype came up a few times. The V call is TRBV4-2, the J call TRBJ2-5, with 9 bases that match TRBD1. The J segment lost 5 bases and the V segment lost 4 bases, leaving 8 bases of the junction unmatched. CDR1 is LGHNA and CDR2 is YNFKEQ in the germline V gene. The CDR3 loop spans 15 amino acids. The CDR3 here is CASSPSGTGRETQYF. Written as DNA, the CDR3 is TGTGCCAGCAGCCCTTCCGGGACAGGGCGTGAGACCCAGTACTTC.

This clonotype has only one observation. This may be a read error, as it is one base from a much larger clone. The rearrangement links TRBV5-1 to TRBJ1-1, with D hard to call. This CDR3 has 13 amino acids. CDR1 is SGHRS, CDR2 YFSETQ, per germline. Trimming took off 0 bases at V and 4 bases at J, with 7 bases between the two ends. CDR3: CASSLDLGTEAFF. In nucleotides, the CDR3 is TGCGCCAGCAGCTTGGATCTGGGCACTGAAGCTTTCTTT.

This clonotype was seen ten or more times. The chain couples TRBV12-3 or TRBV12-4 to TRBJ2-7; D unresolved. The CDR3 totals 13 residues. The germline V and J ends were trimmed by 6 bases and 3 bases, with 12 bases remaining between them. CDR3 loop: CASRNSILYEQYF. CDR3 sequence (DNA): TGTGCCAGCAGGAACAGCATTCTCTACGAGCAGTACTTC.

The V call is TRBV12-3 or TRBV12-4, the J call TRBJ2-7; no reliable D call. The CDR3 loop spans 13 amino acids. V dropped 6 bases and J dropped 3 bases, with 12 bases sitting between them. As DNA, the CDR3 is TGTGCCAGCAGCCTTCGTAGGGACTACGAGCAGTACTTC. Its protein is CASSLRRDYEQYF.

V is TRBV29-1 and J is TRBJ2-1; 8 nucleotides agree with TRBD2. Germline CDR1 and CDR2: SQVTM and ANQGSEA. Losses at the gene ends were 7 bases for V and 5 bases for J; bases not matched to a gene: 7. The CDR3 sequence is 13 residues long. CDR3 nucleotide sequence: TGCAGCGAAAGAGCGGGAGCAAACAATGAGCAGTTCTTC. Its protein product is CSERAGANNEQFF.

The chain recombines TRBV20-1 with TRBJ1-2; unclear D gene. Germline V lookup: CDR1 DFQATT, CDR2 SNEGSKA (reference sequence). The ends were cut back, 3 bases at V and 6 bases at J, with 8 bases in the middle. This CDR3 is 11 amino acids long. The CDR3 bases are TGCAGTGCTAGCTCTGGGCATGGCTACACCTTC. Translation: CSASSGHGYTF.

The chain is built from TRBV6-5 and TRBJ2-5; 7 bases fit TRBD1. The trim removed 3 bases at V and 1 base at J, leaving 2 bases unmatched. The CDR3 has 14 residues. The germline gives CDR1 MNHEY, CDR2 SVGAGI. Here the CDR3 DNA reads TGTGCCAGCAGTTATTGGGACAGCCAAGAGACCCAGTACTTC. Its protein product is CASSYWDSQETQYF.

This clonotype was detected a few times. This chain uses TRBV4-1 with TRBJ1-1, with a possible D match to TRBD1 (6 bases). Germline CDR1 MGHRA, CDR2 YSYEKL. Trimming cost V 5 bases and J 8 bases, with 18 bases left between them. This CDR3 is 14 amino acids long. The CDR3 reads CASSSQQGRGEAFF. The CDR3 region has the DNA TGCGCCAGCAGCTCCCAACAGGGTAGAGGCGAAGCTTTCTTT.

This clonotype came up a few times. In DNA, the CDR3 is TGTGCCAGCAGCTTGCTACCTCAAGAAAGGGTGTTCTTC. This encodes CASSLLPQERVFF. The chain joins TRBV5-6 to TRBJ2-1; D is ambiguous. The CDR3 runs 13 residues. The germline gives CDR1 SGHDT, CDR2 YYEEEE. Between the trimmed V and J ends, which lost 1 base and 15 bases, there was a span of 17 bases.

This clonotype was seen only once. This chain joins TRBV11-1 and TRBJ2-2, with unresolved D. V was clipped by 1 base and J by 4 bases, with 10 bases between them. Germline V gene data show CDR1 as SGHAT and CDR2 as FQDESV (reference sequence). This CDR3 comprises 15 residues. Here the CDR3 reads CASSLGVLVTGELFF. CDR3 in DNA: TGTGCCAGCAGCTTAGGGGTTCTGGTCACCGGGGAGCTGTTTTTT.

The rearrangement uses TRBV5-1 and TRBJ1-2; 9 bases line up with TRBD1. Germline CDR1 is SGHRS and CDR2 is YFSETQ. V shed 4 bases and J 2 bases; nucleotides not matched to a gene: 3. CDR3 size: 14 residues. For the CDR3, the DNA is TGCGCCAGCAGCACCGGACAGGGGAACTATGGCTACACCTTC. Translating gives CASSTGQGNYGYTF.

This clonotype was observed a few times. The genes are TRBV20-1 and TRBJ1-2, with D possibly matching TRBD1 (5 bases). The germline V gene encodes CDR1 DFQATT and CDR2 SNEGSKA (reference sequence). Trimming took off 1 base at V and 0 bases at J, with 12 bases between the two ends. This CDR3 contains 15 residues. Written as DNA, the CDR3 is TGCAGTGCTAGAGGGATGGGGCCGTCTAACTATGGCTACACCTTC. It specifies CSARGMGPSNYGYTF.

This clonotype was picked up a small number of times. The J gene is TRBJ1-1, the V gene TRBV30; tentative D call: TRBD1 (5 bases). The V end was cut by 1 base, the J end by 1 base, with 16 bases between. Germline V gene sequence: CDR1 GTSNPN, CDR2 SVGIG (reference sequence). The CDR3 covers 16 residues. The CDR3 DNA reads TGTGCCTGGAGTGCTCCTCCGGGACGGCCGAACACTGAAGCTTTCTTT. It is translated as CAWSAPPGRPNTEAFF.

This clonotype was seen repeatedly, ten times or more. V and J are TRBV29-1 and TRBJ2-5, with D tentatively TRBD1 (6 bases). The CDR3 loop spans 16 amino acids. Germline V gene data show CDR1 as SQVTM and CDR2 as ANQGSEA. The V end lost 0 bases, the J end lost 2 bases, and 16 bases lay between the germline ends. The CDR3 loop is CSVEDLVWDTQETQYF. The CDR3 region has the DNA TGCAGCGTTGAAGATCTTGTCTGGGACACGCAAGAGACCCAGTACTTC.

This clonotype was seen a few times. The chain joins TRBV20-1 to TRBJ1-5; D call uncertain. Deletions cut 0 bases from V and 4 bases from J, with 13 bases between. The germline gives CDR1 DFQATT, CDR2 SNEGSKA (reference sequence). The CDR3 covers 15 residues. CDR3 DNA sequence: TGCAGTGCTAGAGAATCCCCGGGCGGTAATCAGCCCCAGCATTTT. Its protein product is CSARESPGGNQPQHF.

This clonotype was detected only a few times. The gene calls are TRBV12-3 or TRBV12-4 and TRBJ1-1; no reliable D call. V dropped 5 bases and J dropped 1 base, with 11 bases sitting between them. CDR3 size: 14 residues. For the CDR3, the DNA is TGTGCCAGCAGTCTGGACGGAGCGAACACTGAAGCTTTCTTT. This sequence encodes CASSLDGANTEAFF.

This rearrangement joins TRBV20-1 to TRBJ2-3; D is uncertain. Looked up from germline, CDR1 is DFQATT and CDR2 is SNEGSKA (reference sequence). V was clipped by 0 bases and J by 2 bases, with 6 bases between them. The CDR3 is 13 amino acids. CDR3 coding DNA: TGCAGTGCTAGAGATTCGACCACAGATACGCAGTATTTT. Its protein is CSARDSTTDTQYF.

This chain uses TRBV20-1 with TRBJ2-1, with D possibly being TRBD1 (6 bases). The CDR3 has 12 amino acids. Trimming pared 5 bases from V and 9 bases from J, leaving 14 bases between. Germline V CDR1 and CDR2: DFQATT, SNEGSKA (reference sequence). CDR3 amino acids: CSAARTVPEQFF. The CDR3 nucleotides read TGCAGTGCTGCTCGGACAGTACCTGAGCAGTTCTTC.

The V gene is TRBV7-2, the J gene TRBJ1-2; D might be TRBD1 (5 bases). CDR1 and CDR2 from the germline V gene are SGHTA and FQGNSA. The CDR3 extends over 16 amino acids. V was trimmed by 5 bases and J by 5 bases, leaving 21 bases between them. This chain's CDR3 is CASSPVGTGTFYGYTF. The CDR3 coding sequence is TGTGCCAGCAGCCCCGTGGGCACCGGGACTTTTTATGGCTACACCTTC.

This clonotype appeared a single time. V gene TRBV28 combines with J gene TRBJ2-3; 9 nucleotides match TRBD2. CDR1 is MDHEN and CDR2 is SYDVKM in the germline V gene. Trimming at V came to 3 bases and at J to 3 bases, leaving 13 bases not matched to a gene. The CDR3 has 18 amino acids. The CDR3 loop is CASSFSTSGLNGTDTQYF. The CDR3 DNA is TGTGCCAGCAGTTTTAGCACTAGCGGGCTCAATGGGACAGATACGCAGTATTTT.

The chain links TRBV7-9 to TRBJ2-7, with D unresolved. Trimming left V 4 bases short and J 4 bases short, with 8 bases between. Germline V lookup: CDR1 SEHNR, CDR2 FQNEAQ (reference sequence). This CDR3 region has 12 residues. The CDR3 sequence: CASSSIGYEQYF. The DNA of the CDR3 is TGTGCCAGCAGCTCCATCGGTTACGAGCAGTACTTC.

The J gene is TRBJ1-5, the V gene TRBV7-8; D is unresolved. The CDR3 extends over 15 amino acids. Germline lookup yields CDR1 SGHVS and CDR2 FQNEAQ. Trimming removed 1 base from V and 4 bases from J, with 11 bases in between. CDR3 nucleotides: TGTGCCAGCAGCTTAGATGGTGGGGTAAATCAGCCCCAGCATTTT. It translates to CASSLDGGVNQPQHF.

This clonotype has only a few counts. The V gene is TRBV7-2, the J gene TRBJ2-3; 7 bases line up with TRBD1. The CDR3 has 14 amino acids. J lost 2 bases, V lost 6 bases, and 5 bases had no gene match. CDR1 is SGHTA and CDR2 is FQGNSA in the germline V gene. The CDR3 nucleotides read TGTGCCAGCAGACCCGGGACAGTCACAGATACGCAGTATTTT. Protein product: CASRPGTVTDTQYF.

This clonotype occurred a few times. V is TRBV4-1 and J is TRBJ1-2; D is uncertain. The ends were cut back, 0 bases at V and 4 bases at J, with 15 bases in the middle. CDR1 and CDR2 from the germline V gene are MGHRA and YSYEKL. The CDR3 runs to 16 residues. The CDR3 here is CASSQDISGRTYGYTF. As DNA, the CDR3 is TGCGCCAGCAGCCAAGACATTTCCGGCCGGACCTATGGCTACACCTTC.

J is TRBJ1-6 and V is TRBV19, with 7 bases fitting TRBD1. Germline V gene sequence: CDR1 LNHDA, CDR2 SQIVND (reference sequence). The CDR3 length is 16 residues. Trimming at V came to 4 bases and at J to 8 bases, leaving 11 bases not matched to a gene. DNA for the CDR3: TGTGCCAGTAGTACCAAGGGACAGTTCTCGGATTCACCCCTCCACTTT. This gives the protein CASSTKGQFSDSPLHF.

CDR3 residues: CASSQDRTDNSYNSPLHF. DNA of the CDR3: TGTGCCAGCAGCCAAGACCGGACGGACAACTCCTATAATTCACCCCTCCACTTT. This sequence joins TRBV4-2 and TRBJ1-6, with D possibly TRBD1 on 5 matching bases. The germline V and J ends were trimmed by 0 bases and 0 bases, with 12 bases remaining between them. CDR3 length equals 18 residues. Per germline, CDR1 LGHNA and CDR2 YNFKEQ.

This clonotype was seen more than once but under ten times. CDR3 in DNA: TGCGCCAGCAGTCATGGGACTTCTTACACCGGGGAGCTGTTTTTT. The encoded protein is CASSHGTSYTGELFF. The V gene is TRBV5-1, the J gene TRBJ2-2, with D perhaps matching TRBD2 (6 bases). The CDR3 sequence is 15 residues long. Germline CDR1 SGHRS, CDR2 YFSETQ. Trimming took 5 bases from V and 3 from J, leaving 14 bases between them.

V and J are TRBV10-1 and TRBJ1-5; no clear D gene. V was pared by 3 bases and J by 5 bases, with 5 bases between. The CDR3 is made up of 12 amino acids. The V gene's germline CDR1 is WNHNN and CDR2 SYGVQD (reference sequence). CDR3 loop: CASSETDQPQHF. CDR3 sequence (DNA): TGCGCCAGCAGTGAAACGGATCAGCCCCAGCATTTT.

This clonotype has a handful of counts. The rearrangement joins TRBV4-3 to TRBJ1-4; tentative D call: TRBD1 (5 bases). The CDR3 is 16 residues long. Trimming pared 6 bases from V and 6 bases from J, leaving 20 bases between. The germline V gene encodes CDR1 LGHNA and CDR2 YSLEER. The CDR3 region is CASSLYRRGKDEKLFF. CDR3 coding DNA: TGCGCCAGCAGTCTTTACAGACGGGGGAAGGATGAAAAACTGTTTTTT.

This clonotype was observed a few times. The chain employs TRBV12-3 or TRBV12-4 and TRBJ2-7, with TRBD2 as a possible D gene (5 bases). This CDR3 spans 12 amino acids. V gave up 7 bases and J gave up 6 bases, with 13 bases separating them. The CDR3 protein is CASMGVGVEQYF. The CDR3 DNA reads TGTGCCAGCATGGGAGTTGGGGTCGAGCAGTACTTC.

The rearrangement links TRBV5-1 to TRBJ2-5, with 10 nucleotides matching TRBD1. J gave up 1 base and V 3 bases, and 9 bases lay outside the gene matches. The CDR3 loop spans 17 amino acids. Per germline, CDR1 SGHRS and CDR2 YFSETQ. CDR3 nucleotides: TGCGCCAGCAGCTCCGGGACAGGGGCCATCGTCCAAGAGACCCAGTACTTC. This codes for CASSSGTGAIVQETQYF.

This clonotype has at least ten counts. The V and J genes are TRBV11-2 and TRBJ1-2; TRBD1 agrees at 8 bases. In germline, CDR1 is SGHAT, CDR2 FQNNGV. The CDR3 is 15 amino acids. V lost 3 bases to trimming and J lost 6 bases; unmatched junction nucleotides: 9. This CDR3 reads CASSLSGQGNHGYTF. The CDR3 DNA is TGTGCCAGCAGCTTGAGTGGACAGGGCAATCATGGCTACACCTTC.